Given below is one T cell receptor (beta chain) in context. The sample comes from a study of T cell responses to AZD1222 COVID-19 vaccine. The protocol was immunoSEQ multiplex PCR, while the TCRdb copy is restricted to in-frame clones and leaves out a portion. Of about 260,000 clones listed, over 90% are singletons. The V end lost 2 bases, the J end lost 1 base, and 5 bases lay between the germline ends. Germline V gene sequence: CDR1 MNHNS, CDR2 SASEGT. The CDR3 totals 13 residues. This sequence was found in an adult in good health. This specimen consisted of peripheral blood, obtained on day 0 of AZD1222 vaccination. The rearrangement uses TRBV6-1 and TRBJ1-2; D is possibly TRBD1 (5 bases). This CDR3 reads CASSEQGNYGYTF. The CDR3 DNA follows: TGTGCCAGCAGTGAACAGGGTAACTATGGCTACACCTTC.